A selection of T cell receptor beta chains follows, all from one sample in a study of blood T cell repertoires in COVID-19. Sequencing used immunoSEQ multiplex PCR; TCRdb keeps in-frame clones, though not all of them. The table has around 270,000 clones, roughly 84% seen once. Source material: peripheral blood. These receptors originate from a middle-aged woman who had recovered from COVID-19. Both conserved end residues are part of each CDR3. Each record gives: D gene, clone size, J gene, V gene, CDR3 protein, CDR3 DNA. A D gene is named only where the DNA matches it firmly. Rows give clone size only sometimes, using once, few, many, or a class for an expanded clone.

- | - | TRBJ2-5 | TRBV10-3 | CAISAAGQETQYF | TGTGCCATCAGTGCAGCAGGGCAAGAGACCCAGTACTTC
TRBD1 | few | TRBJ1-2 | TRBV4-1 | CASSLEGQGGGYGYTF | TGCGCCAGCAGCCTCGAGGGACAGGGAGGGGGCTATGGCTACACCTTC
TRBD2 | - | TRBJ2-5 | TRBV5-4 | CASSPRNWRGNPQETQYF | TGTGCCAGCAGTCCCCGTAATTGGCGGGGGAATCCGCAAGAGACCCAGTACTTC
TRBD2 | - | TRBJ2-3 | TRBV5-1 | CASSLGLAGKDTQYF | TGCGCCAGCAGCTTGGGGCTAGCGGGGAAAGATACGCAGTATTTT
- | - | TRBJ1-1 | TRBV28 | CASKPGWSLNTEAFF | TGTGCCAGCAAACCGGGGTGGAGCTTGAACACTGAAGCTTTCTTT
TRBD2 | - | TRBJ2-3 | TRBV11-3 | CASTRRGDVDTQYF | TGTGCCAGCACTAGGCGGGGGGACGTAGATACGCAGTATTTT
TRBD1 | - | TRBJ2-3 | TRBV19 | CASSISGTVSQQYF | TGTGCCAGTAGTATCTCCGGGACAGTGTCCCAGCAGTATTTT
TRBD2 | - | TRBJ2-3 | TRBV24-1 | CATSDVQRGYTDTQYF | TGTGCCACCAGTGATGTCCAGCGGGGGTACACAGATACGCAGTATTTT
TRBD1 | - | TRBJ1-6 | TRBV5-1 | CASSLWTGLSSYNSPLHF | TGCGCCAGCAGCCTTTGGACAGGGCTGAGCTCCTATAATTCACCCCTCCACTTT
- | few | TRBJ2-4 | TRBV10-3 | CAISEGWRGLAKNIQYF | TGTGCCATCAGTGAGGGGTGGCGGGGTCTAGCCAAAAACATTCAGTACTTC
TRBD2 | once | TRBJ2-3 | TRBV7-2 | CASSFGGGADTQYF | TGTGCCAGCAGCTTTGGCGGGGGGGCAGATACGCAGTATTTT
- | few | TRBJ2-7 | TRBV11-2 | CASSFDPTGEQYF | TGTGCCAGCAGCTTCGACCCGACGGGCGAGCAGTACTTC
TRBD1 | - | TRBJ1-6 | TRBV19 | CASRRQGWDSPLHF | TGTGCCAGTAGAAGACAGGGTTGGGATTCACCCCTCCACTTT
- | - | TRBJ2-3 | TRBV5-1 | CASSLAGQGTDTQYF | TGCGCCAGCAGCTTGGCCGGCCAGGGCACAGATACGCAGTATTTT
TRBD1 | - | TRBJ1-1 | TRBV10-3 | CAISGDSAPAFF | TGTGCCATCAGTGGGGACAGCGCGCCTGCTTTCTTT
TRBD2 | - | TRBJ2-5 | TRBV5-1 | CASSPSGGAGEETQYF | TGCGCCAGCAGCCCTAGCGGGGGGGCCGGTGAGGAGACCCAGTACTTC
- | - | TRBJ1-2 | TRBV27 | CASSRDSSYGYTF | TGTGCCAGCAGTCGAGACAGTTCCTATGGCTACACCTTC
TRBD1 | once | TRBJ2-2 | TRBV28 | CASRPTTGTVLGELFF | TGTGCCAGCAGACCGACGACAGGGACGGTTTTGGGGGAGCTGTTTTTT
- | - | TRBJ1-4 | TRBV2 | CASIASGRSEKLFF | TGTGCCAGTATTGCCTCAGGCCGTAGTGAAAAACTGTTTTTT
- | - | TRBJ2-1 | TRBV14 | CASSQAIFGGLGGYNEQFF | TGTGCCAGCAGCCAGGCCATCTTTGGCGGTCTAGGGGGTTACAATGAGCAGTTCTTC